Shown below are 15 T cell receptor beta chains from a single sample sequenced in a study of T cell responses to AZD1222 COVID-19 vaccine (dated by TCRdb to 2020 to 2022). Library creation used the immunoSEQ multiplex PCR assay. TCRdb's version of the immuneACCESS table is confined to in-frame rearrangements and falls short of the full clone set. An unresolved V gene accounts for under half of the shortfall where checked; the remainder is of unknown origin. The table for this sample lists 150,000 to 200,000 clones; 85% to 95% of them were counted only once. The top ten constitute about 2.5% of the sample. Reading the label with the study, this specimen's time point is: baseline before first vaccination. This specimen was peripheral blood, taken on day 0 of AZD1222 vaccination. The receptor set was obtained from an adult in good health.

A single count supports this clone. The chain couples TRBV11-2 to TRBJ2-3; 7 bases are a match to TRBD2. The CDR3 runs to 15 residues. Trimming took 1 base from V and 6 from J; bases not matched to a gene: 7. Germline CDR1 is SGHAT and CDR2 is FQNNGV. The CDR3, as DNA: TGTGCCAGCAGCTTAGGACGTGCGGGAGCGGATACGCAGTATTTT. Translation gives CASSLGRAGADTQYF.

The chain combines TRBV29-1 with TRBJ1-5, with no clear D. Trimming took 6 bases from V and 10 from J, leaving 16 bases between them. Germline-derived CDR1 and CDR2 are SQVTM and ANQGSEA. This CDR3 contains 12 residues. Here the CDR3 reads CSVVVRDGPQHF. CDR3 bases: TGCAGCGTGGTCGTACGTGACGGACCCCAGCATTTT.

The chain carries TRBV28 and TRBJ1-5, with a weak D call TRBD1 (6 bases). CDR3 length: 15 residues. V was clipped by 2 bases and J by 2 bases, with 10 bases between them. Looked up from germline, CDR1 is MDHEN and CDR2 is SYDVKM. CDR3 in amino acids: CASSLGQGRNQPQHF. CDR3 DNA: TGTGCCAGCAGTTTAGGGCAGGGGCGCAATCAGCCCCAGCATTTT.

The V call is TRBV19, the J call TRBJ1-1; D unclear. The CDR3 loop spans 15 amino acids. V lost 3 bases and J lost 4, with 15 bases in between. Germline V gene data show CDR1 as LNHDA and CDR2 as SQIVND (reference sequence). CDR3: CASSIWQQHFTEAFF. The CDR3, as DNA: TGTGCCAGTAGTATTTGGCAGCAACATTTCACTGAAGCTTTCTTT.

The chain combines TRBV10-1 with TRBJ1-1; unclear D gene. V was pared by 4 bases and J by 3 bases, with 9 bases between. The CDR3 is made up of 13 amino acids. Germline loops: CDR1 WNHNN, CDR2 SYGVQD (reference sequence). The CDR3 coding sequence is TGCGCCAGCAGTGTTACGGTTTACACTGAAGCTTTCTTT. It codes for CASSVTVYTEAFF.

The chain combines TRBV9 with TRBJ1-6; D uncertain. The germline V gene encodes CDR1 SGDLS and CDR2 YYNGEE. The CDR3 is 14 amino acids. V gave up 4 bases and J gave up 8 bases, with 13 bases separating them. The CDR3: CASSPQEAYSPLHF. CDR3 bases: TGTGCCAGCAGCCCTCAGGAGGCTTATTCACCCCTCCACTTT.

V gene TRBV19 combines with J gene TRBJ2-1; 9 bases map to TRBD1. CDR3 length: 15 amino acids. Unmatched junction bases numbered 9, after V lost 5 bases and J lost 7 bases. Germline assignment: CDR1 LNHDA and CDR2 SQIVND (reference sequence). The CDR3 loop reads CASSEPGQGRNEQFF. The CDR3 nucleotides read TGTGCCAGTAGTGAACCGGGACAGGGTCGAAATGAGCAGTTCTTC.

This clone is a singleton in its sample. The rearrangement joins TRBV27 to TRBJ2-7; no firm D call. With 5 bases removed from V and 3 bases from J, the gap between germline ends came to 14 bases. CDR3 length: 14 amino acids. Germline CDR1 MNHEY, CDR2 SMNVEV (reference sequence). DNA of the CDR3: TGTGCCAGCAGTATCCTAGGGTCAGACTACGAGCAGTACTTC. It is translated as CASSILGSDYEQYF.

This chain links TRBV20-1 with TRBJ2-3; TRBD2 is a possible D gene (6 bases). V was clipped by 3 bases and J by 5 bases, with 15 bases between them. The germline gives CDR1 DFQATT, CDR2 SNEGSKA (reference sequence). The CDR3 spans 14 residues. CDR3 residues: CSASLEWEVDTQYF. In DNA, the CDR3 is TGCAGTGCTAGTTTAGAGTGGGAGGTAGATACGCAGTATTTT.

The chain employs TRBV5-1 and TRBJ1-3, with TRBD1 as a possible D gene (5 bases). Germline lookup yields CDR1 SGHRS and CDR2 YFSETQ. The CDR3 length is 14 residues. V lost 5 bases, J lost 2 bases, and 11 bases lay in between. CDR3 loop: CASRPTETGNTIYF. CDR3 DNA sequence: TGCGCCAGCAGACCGACAGAGACTGGAAACACCATATATTTT.

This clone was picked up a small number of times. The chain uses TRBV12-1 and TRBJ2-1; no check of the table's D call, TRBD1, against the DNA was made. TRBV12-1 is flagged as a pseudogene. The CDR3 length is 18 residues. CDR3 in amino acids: CASSFDIGRAINYNEQFF. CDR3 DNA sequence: TGTGCCAGCAGCTTTGATATTGGCAGGGCAATTAATTACAATGAGCAGTTCTTC.

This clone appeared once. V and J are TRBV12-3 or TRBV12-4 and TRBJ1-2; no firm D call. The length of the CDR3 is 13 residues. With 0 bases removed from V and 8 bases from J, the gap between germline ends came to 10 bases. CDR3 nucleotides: TGTGCCAGCAGTTTAGCGCTCGGGAGCGGCTACACCTTC. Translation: CASSLALGSGYTF.

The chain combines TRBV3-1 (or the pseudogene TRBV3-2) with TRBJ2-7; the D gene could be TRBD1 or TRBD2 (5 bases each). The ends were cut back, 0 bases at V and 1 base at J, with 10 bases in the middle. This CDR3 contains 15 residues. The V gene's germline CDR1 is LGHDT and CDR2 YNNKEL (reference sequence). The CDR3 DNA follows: TGTGCCAGCAGCCAAGATTGGGGGAGTTCCTACGAGCAGTACTTC. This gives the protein CASSQDWGSSYEQYF.

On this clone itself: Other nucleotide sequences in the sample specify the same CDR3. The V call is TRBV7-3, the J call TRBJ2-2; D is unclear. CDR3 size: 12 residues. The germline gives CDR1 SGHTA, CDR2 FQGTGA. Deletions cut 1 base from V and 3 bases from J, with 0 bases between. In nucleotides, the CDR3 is TGTGCCAGCAGCTTAAACACCGGGGAGCTGTTTTTT. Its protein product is CASSLNTGELFF.

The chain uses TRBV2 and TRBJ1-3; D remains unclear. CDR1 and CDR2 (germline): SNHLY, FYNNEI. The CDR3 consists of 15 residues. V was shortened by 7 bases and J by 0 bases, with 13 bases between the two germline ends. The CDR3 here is CASTLMQASGNTIYF. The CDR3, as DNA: TGTGCCAGCACCTTAATGCAGGCCTCTGGAAACACCATATATTTT.